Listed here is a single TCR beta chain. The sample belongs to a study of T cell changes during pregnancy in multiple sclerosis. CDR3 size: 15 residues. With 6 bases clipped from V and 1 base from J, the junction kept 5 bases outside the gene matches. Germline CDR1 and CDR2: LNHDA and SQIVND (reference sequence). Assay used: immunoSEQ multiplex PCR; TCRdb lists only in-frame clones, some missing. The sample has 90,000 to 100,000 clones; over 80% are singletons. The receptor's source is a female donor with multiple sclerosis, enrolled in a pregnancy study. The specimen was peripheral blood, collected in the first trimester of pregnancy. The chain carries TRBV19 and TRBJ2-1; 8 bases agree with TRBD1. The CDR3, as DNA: TGTGCCAGTAGCCTGGACAGGGCGTCCTACAATGAGCAGTTCTTC. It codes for CASSLDRASYNEQFF. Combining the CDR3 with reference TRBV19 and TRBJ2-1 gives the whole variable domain DGGITQSPKYLFRKEGQNVTLSCEQNLNHDAMYWYRQDPGQGLRLIYYSQIVNDFQKGDIAEGYSVSREKKESFPLTVTSAQKNPTAFYLCASSLDRASYNEQFFGPGTRLTVL.